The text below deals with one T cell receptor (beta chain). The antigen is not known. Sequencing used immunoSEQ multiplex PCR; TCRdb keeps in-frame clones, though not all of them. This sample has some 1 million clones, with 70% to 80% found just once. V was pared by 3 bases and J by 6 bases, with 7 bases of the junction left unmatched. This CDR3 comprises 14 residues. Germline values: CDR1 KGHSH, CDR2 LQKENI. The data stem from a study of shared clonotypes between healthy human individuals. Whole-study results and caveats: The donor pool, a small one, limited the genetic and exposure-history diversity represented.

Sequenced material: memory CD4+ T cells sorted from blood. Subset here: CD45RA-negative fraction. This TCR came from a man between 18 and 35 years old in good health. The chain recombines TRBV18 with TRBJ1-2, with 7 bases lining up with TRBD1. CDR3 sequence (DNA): TGTGCCAGCTCACCTTACCGGGACAGAGATGGCTACACCTTC. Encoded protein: CASSPYRDRDGYTF.